The TCR beta chain described here comes from a study of T cell clonotyping in hematopoietic cell transplantation (dated by TCRdb to about 2021). In terms of the full investigation: A total of more than 110 blood samples were gathered in the study from a few dozen consecutive transplant recipients along with their related donors. Recruitment of patients was conducted between 2015 and January 2017, and follow-up was continued until September 2020 or death. The paper as a whole reports these results and caveats: Broader TCR repertoire diversity after transplant was predicted by Inverse Simpson Index values from donors and from recipients before transplant. The sample size was limited, and CD4 and CD8 repertoire contributions could not be separated because cells were not sorted. Overlap with donor repertoires was found for only a small fraction of recipient repertoires, with over 95% found to appear de novo at the given depth. A decrease in recipient TCR diversity was observed after transplant, and a progressive increase in pathologically expanded clonotypes was seen from day 30 to day 180.

With the immunoSEQ assay, which is a bias-controlled multiplex PCR relying on V- and J-specific primers, TCR beta CDR3 regions were amplified from genomic DNA. A second PCR step added a proprietary barcode and Illumina adapter sequences to the CDR3 amplicons. An Illumina MiSeq instrument was used for sequencing of the CDR3 libraries. The paper's processing steps were these. Export and quality control were handled in immunoSEQ Analyzer 3.0, while downstream analyses relied on R Bioconductor and Immunarch. Only productive rearrangements within the normalized downsampled data set were used in the calculation of repertoire metrics. Pathologically expanded clonotypes were defined as those larger than 5 templates in the normalized cohort. The Inverse Simpson Index served as the measure of repertoire diversity. To capture all clonotypes, the CMV-specificity analyses were run on the non-normalized data set. The table comes from immuneACCESS by way of TCRdb, which keeps in-frame sequences with V and J called. Part of the clones is missing from these tables; in studies checked, under half for an unresolved V gene and the rest for unknown reasons. The DNA gave D and trimming, while V, J and clone size come from that table. Recorded for this sample are more than 12,000 clones; over 75% of them occurred a single time. The ten most abundant clones make up 13% of the sample.

Spanning cysteine to phenylalanine, the CDR3 consists of 14 amino acids. Kept here is only the CDR3 DNA, which spans 42 bases and is read in frame from base 1. After removal of 3 bases from V and 2 bases from J, the junction retains 0 bases not matched to a gene. CDR1 and CDR2 are read off the germline V gene as LGHNA and YSLEER. The intended sense of this specimen's time point label: 100 days after allo-HCT. Blood samples were obtained from recipients approximately 28 days before transplant and at days 30, 100 and 180 after transplant. Nuclei Lysis Solution was used to extract genomic DNA from fresh or cryopreserved unfractionated peripheral blood mononuclear cells. As to this clone: Its antigen is still unknown. No base-level quality is on record; no much larger clone is a single base apart.

This receptor chain uses TRBV4-3 and TRBJ2-7; a stretch of 11 junction bases matches TRBD1. This clonotype was sampled from a male patient in his fifties who had an allogeneic stem cell transplant from an unrelated donor, so T cells may come from the graft donor. Some clones in this sample may be carry-over from other donors' samples. Here the sequenced sample was PBMCs, taken 100 days after allogeneic stem cell transplant. The DNA reads as follows: TGCGCCAGCAGCCAGGACAGGGGGCCCTACGAGCAGTACTTC. It encodes CASSQDRGPYEQYF.